The 32 T cell receptor beta chains given below trace back to one sample, sequenced in a study of a mutant IDH1 vaccine in newly diagnosed glioma. Time point of the sample: week 5, during vaccination. Alongside topical imiquimod, each dose of vaccine comprised 300 ug of mutant IDH1 20-mer peptide. No cognate antigen is known for these TCRs. Sequencing was performed with immunoSEQ multiplex PCR; in TCRdb, only in-frame clones are kept and a portion is missing. The table includes 39,000 or so clones, around 78% detected once. The specimen was PBMCs, collected from a glioma patient whose treatment included an IDH1 peptide vaccine. These receptors all come from a man in his forties with glioma.

The rearrangement links TRBV6-6 to TRBJ1-6; perhaps TRBD1 as D (6 bases). V was shortened by 6 bases and J by 5 bases, with 14 bases between the two germline ends. Germline assignment: CDR1 MNHNY and CDR2 SVGAGI (reference sequence). CDR3 length: 15 residues. The CDR3 here is CASRDSGHNNSPLHF. The CDR3 DNA reads TGTGCCAGCAGGGACTCGGGACATAATAATTCACCCCTCCACTTT.

The V call is TRBV5-4, the J call TRBJ1-1; 12 bases are a match to TRBD1. This CDR3 comprises 14 residues. Germline assignment: CDR1 SGHNT and CDR2 YYREEE (reference sequence). V shed 3 bases, J shed 7 bases, and the junction held 4 bases outside the gene matches. The CDR3 region has the DNA TGTGCCAGCAGCTGGGACAGGGGGCTTAATGAAGCTTTCTTT. It yields the protein CASSWDRGLNEAFF.

This chain joins TRBV7-9 and TRBJ2-6; the D call may be TRBD1 or TRBD2 (5 bases each). The CDR3 spans 18 residues. CDR1 and CDR2 (germline): SEHNR, FQNEAQ (reference sequence). The V end was cut by 2 bases, the J end by 0 bases, with 14 bases between. The CDR3 spells CASSLSGTVVSGANVLTF. CDR3 DNA: TGTGCCAGCAGCTTATCGGGGACCGTGGTCTCTGGGGCCAACGTCCTGACTTTC.

The chain carries TRBV2 and TRBJ2-7; 9 bases fit TRBD1. J lost 2 bases, V lost 1 base, and 3 bases had no gene match. Per germline, CDR1 SNHLY and CDR2 FYNNEI. The CDR3 has 15 amino acids. Here the CDR3 reads CASSEGGQGTYEQYF. In nucleotides, the CDR3 is TGTGCCAGCAGTGAAGGGGGACAGGGCACCTACGAGCAGTACTTC.

The chain uses TRBV29-1 and TRBJ1-2; unclear D gene. The V end was cut by 4 bases, the J end by 6 bases, with 12 bases between. The CDR3 has 12 residues. Germline V gives CDR1 SQVTM, CDR2 ANQGSEA. The CDR3 region is CSVAGLRNGYTF. The CDR3 bases are TGCAGCGTTGCAGGCTTGAGGAATGGCTACACCTTC.

This chain joins TRBV6-5 and TRBJ1-2, with D perhaps TRBD1 (5 bases). Germline V CDR1 and CDR2: MNHEY, SVGAGI. The CDR3 covers 14 residues. With 6 bases removed from V and 2 bases from J, the gap between germline ends came to 13 bases. CDR3: CASRAIRDNYGYTF. CDR3 in DNA: TGTGCCAGCAGAGCTATCCGGGACAACTATGGCTACACCTTC.

In its sample, this clone was seen a few times. The chain has TRBV2 and TRBJ2-2; D call uncertain. Germline CDR1 and CDR2: SNHLY and FYNNEI. Trimming shortened V by 1 base and J by 6 bases, and 9 bases separated the two germline ends. The CDR3 length is 14 residues. Written as DNA, the CDR3 is TGTGCCAGCAGTGAAGGAATCGGGCCCGGGGAGCTGTTTTTT. It specifies CASSEGIGPGELFF.

This chain uses TRBV13 with TRBJ1-6, with D tentatively TRBD1 (6 bases). Germline-derived CDR1 and CDR2 are PRHDT and FYEKMQ (reference sequence). The germline V and J ends were trimmed by 5 bases and 7 bases, with 15 bases remaining between them. CDR3 length equals 15 residues. CDR3 protein: CASSPRTDKNSPLHF. Written as DNA, the CDR3 is TGTGCCAGCAGCCCCCGGACAGACAAAAATTCACCCCTCCACTTT.

The genes are TRBV7-2 and TRBJ1-3, with a weak D call TRBD1 (6 bases). V dropped 5 bases and J dropped 0 bases, with 11 bases sitting between them. The CDR3 loop spans 15 amino acids. Germline loops: CDR1 SGHTA, CDR2 FQGNSA. CDR3 sequence reads: CASSPTGYSGNTIYF. For the CDR3, the DNA is TGTGCCAGCAGCCCGACAGGATACTCTGGAAACACCATATATTTT.

The chain combines TRBV4-1 with TRBJ1-4, with unresolved D. Trimming took off 0 bases at V and 8 bases at J, with 13 bases between the two ends. Germline CDR1 MGHRA, CDR2 YSYEKL. CDR3 length: 15 amino acids. The CDR3 region is CASSQDSGLWEKLFF. Written as DNA, the CDR3 is TGCGCCAGCAGCCAAGATAGCGGCTTATGGGAAAAACTGTTTTTT.

The chain couples TRBV29-1 to TRBJ1-4; D is unclear. The germline CDR1 and CDR2 sequences are SQVTM and ANQGSEA. The CDR3 covers 15 residues. V was pared by 7 bases and J by 4 bases, with 19 bases between. The chain's CDR3 is CSGWVNDGFNEKLFF. In DNA form, the CDR3 reads TGCAGCGGATGGGTAAATGACGGATTTAATGAAAAACTGTTTTTT.

This chain connects TRBV2 to TRBJ2-2; D is unresolved. Germline V gene sequence: CDR1 SNHLY, CDR2 FYNNEI. The CDR3 runs 16 residues. The V end lost 5 bases, the J end lost 1 base, and 14 bases lay between the germline ends. In nucleotides, the CDR3 is TGTGCCAGCAGTATCAGGAGTATAATGAACACCGGGGAGCTGTTTTTT. This translates into CASSIRSIMNTGELFF.

CDR3 amino acids: CASSSGQGQIYEQYF. CDR3 nucleotides: TGTGCCAGTAGTTCGGGACAGGGGCAAATCTACGAGCAGTACTTC. This chain uses TRBV19 with TRBJ2-7; 10 bases fit TRBD1. The CDR3 runs to 15 residues. Germline CDR1 and CDR2: LNHDA and SQIVND (reference sequence). V lost 5 bases to trimming and J lost 3 bases; unmatched junction nucleotides: 7.

V usage is TRBV9 and J usage is TRBJ2-7; the match to TRBD2 covers 8 bases. The CDR3 runs to 14 residues. With 3 bases clipped from V and 5 bases from J, the junction kept 7 bases outside the gene matches. The V gene's germline CDR1 is SGDLS and CDR2 YYNGEE. CDR3: CASSGTGGVDEQYF. The DNA for the CDR3 is TGTGCCAGCAGCGGAACGGGGGGGGTCGACGAGCAGTACTTC.

This clone was counted once. The rearrangement uses TRBV14 and TRBJ1-2, with a tentative D call TRBD1 (5 bases). Germline V lookup: CDR1 SGHDN, CDR2 FVKESK. Trimming left V 0 bases short and J 6 bases short, with 11 bases between. The CDR3 runs 14 residues. The CDR3 nucleotides read TGTGCCAGCAGCCAAGATTGGGGACTGCATGGCTACACCTTC. Protein product: CASSQDWGLHGYTF.

This clone has a handful of counts. The gene calls are TRBV14 and TRBJ1-2, with D uncertain. Trimming pared 0 bases from V and 4 bases from J, leaving 12 bases between. The CDR3 runs 15 residues. Per germline, CDR1 SGHDN and CDR2 FVKESK. This CDR3 is CASSQDHGRIYGYTF. The CDR3 DNA reads as TGTGCCAGCAGCCAAGATCATGGTAGGATCTATGGCTACACCTTC.

This clone was seen a single time. The rearrangement uses TRBV6-5 and TRBJ1-2, with D tentatively TRBD1 (5 bases). The CDR3 is 15 residues long. V was clipped by 0 bases and J by 4 bases, with 12 bases between them. Germline values: CDR1 MNHEY, CDR2 SVGAGI. The CDR3 DNA reads as TGTGCCAGCAGTTACTCCCGGTGGGGGTCCTATGGCTACACCTTC. It specifies CASSYSRWGSYGYTF.

The chain recombines TRBV6-5 with TRBJ1-1; 8 nucleotides line up with TRBD1. The germline V gene encodes CDR1 MNHEY and CDR2 SVGAGI. The CDR3 is 16 residues long. Unmatched junction bases numbered 5, after V lost 0 bases and J lost 2 bases. CDR3 sequence reads: CASSYSRTGINTEAFF. CDR3 coding DNA: TGTGCCAGCAGTTACTCGAGGACAGGGATAAACACTGAAGCTTTCTTT.

The chain links TRBV4-2 to TRBJ1-6; no clear D. Trimming removed 0 bases from V and 14 bases from J, with 14 bases in between. Germline CDR1 LGHNA, CDR2 YNFKEQ. The CDR3 totals 14 residues. CDR3 region: CASSQDRGQEALHF. DNA for the CDR3: TGTGCCAGCAGCCAAGATCGCGGCCAAGAGGCCCTCCACTTT.

The rearrangement uses TRBV7-9 and TRBJ2-5; 10 positions match TRBD2. J lost 5 bases, V lost 3 bases, and 6 bases had no gene match. The germline V gene has CDR1 SEHNR and CDR2 FQNEAQ (reference sequence). CDR3 length: 15 amino acids. CDR3: CASSFLGAGGETQYF. For the CDR3, the DNA is TGTGCCAGCAGCTTCTTGGGAGCGGGGGGGGAGACCCAGTACTTC.

The CDR3 bases are TGTGCCAGCACCATGACAGCCCACTCCTACAATGAGCAGTTCTTC. This gives the protein CASTMTAHSYNEQFF. The V gene is TRBV6-5, the J gene TRBJ2-1, with D perhaps TRBD1 (5 bases). V was clipped by 7 bases and J by 0 bases, with 13 bases between them. Germline assignment: CDR1 MNHEY and CDR2 SVGAGI. The CDR3 sequence is 15 residues long.

The chain has TRBV30 and TRBJ2-1; tentatively, D is TRBD1 (7 bases). Germline values: CDR1 GTSNPN, CDR2 SVGIG (reference sequence). There are 11 residues in the CDR3. Between the trimmed V and J ends, which lost 4 bases and 9 bases, there was a span of 10 bases. CDR3 DNA: TGTGCCTGGACCAGGGGGGTTGAGCAGTTCTTC. Its protein product is CAWTRGVEQFF.

The rearrangement uses TRBV25-1 and TRBJ1-1; D is perhaps TRBD1 (6 bases). V dropped 7 bases and J dropped 5 bases, with 20 bases sitting between them. Germline CDR1 reads MGHDK; CDR2 reads SYGVNS. The CDR3 is made up of 15 amino acids. CDR3: CASTKQGTVGTEAFF. Here the CDR3 DNA reads TGTGCCAGCACAAAACAGGGCACGGTGGGAACTGAAGCTTTCTTT. The full variable domain, completed using reference TRBV25-1 and TRBJ1-1, is EADIYQTPRYLVIGTGKKITLECSQTMGHDKMYWYQQDPGMELHLIHYSYGVNSTEKGDLSSESTVSRIRTEHFPLTLESARPSHTSQYLCASTKQGTVGTEAFFGQGTRLTVV.

This rearrangement joins TRBV7-6 to TRBJ2-7; TRBD2 matches 9 bases. The CDR3 consists of 15 residues. Germline CDR1 reads SGHVS; CDR2 reads FNYEAQ. The V segment lost 5 bases and the J segment 2 bases; nucleotides outside the gene matches: 7. CDR3 coding DNA: TGTGCCAGCAGCCTGTCACCTAGCGGGGCCTACGAGCAGTACTTC. This codes for CASSLSPSGAYEQYF. Variable domain in full (rest from reference TRBV7-6 and TRBJ2-7): GAGVSQSPRYKVTKRGQDVALRCDPISGHVSLYWYRQALGQGPEFLTYFNYEAQQDKSGLPNDRFSAERPEGSISTLTIQRTEQRDSAMYRCASSLSPSGAYEQYFGPGTRLTVT.

This clone showed up just a few times. The chain has TRBV9 and TRBJ1-6; 9 nucleotides line up with TRBD1. The germline V gene encodes CDR1 SGDLS and CDR2 YYNGEE. The CDR3 is made up of 14 amino acids. The trim removed 3 bases at V and 10 bases at J, leaving 5 bases unmatched. The CDR3 loop reads CASSAGQGTSPLHF. In DNA form, the CDR3 reads TGTGCCAGCAGCGCAGGACAGGGGACATCACCCCTCCACTTT.

A word on this clone: Other nucleotide sequences from this sample produce the same CDR3. V and J are TRBV7-9 and TRBJ1-4; D remains ambiguous. CDR3 size: 15 residues. The V gene lost 1 base and the J gene lost 4 bases, with 10 bases spanning the gap. Looked up from germline, CDR1 is SEHNR and CDR2 is FQNEAQ (reference sequence). Here the CDR3 DNA reads TGTGCCAGCAGCTTAGAGGGCGGGAATAATGAAAAACTGTTTTTT. This translates into CASSLEGGNNEKLFF.

This chain joins TRBV18 and TRBJ2-1, with 8 bases fitting TRBD1. Germline V gene sequence: CDR1 KGHSH, CDR2 LQKENI. V gave up 3 bases and J gave up 4 bases; unmatched junction bases: 2. The CDR3 spans 14 residues. Written as DNA, the CDR3 is TGTGCCAGCTCACCTGGGACAGGATACAATGAGCAGTTCTTC. Its protein product is CASSPGTGYNEQFF. Full variable domain (remainder filled in from reference TRBV18 and TRBJ2-1): NAGVMQNPRHLVRRRGQEARLRCSPMKGHSHVYWYRQLPEEGLKFMVYLQKENIIDESGMPKERFSAEFPKEGPSILRIQQVVRGDSAAYFCASSPGTGYNEQFFGPGTRLTVL.

This clone was observed a single time. The rearrangement joins TRBV7-9 to TRBJ1-2, with D unresolved. From germline, CDR1 is SEHNR and CDR2 FQNEAQ (reference sequence). CDR3 length: 14 amino acids. Trimming took off 5 bases at V and 6 bases at J, with 16 bases between the two ends. CDR3 residues: CASSPPLTDDGYTF. As DNA, the CDR3 is TGTGCCAGCAGCCCCCCGCTCACCGACGATGGCTACACCTTC.

The V gene is TRBV5-1, the J gene TRBJ2-7, with a tentative D call TRBD2 (6 bases). Trimming cost V 7 bases and J 1 base, with 12 bases left between them. CDR3 length equals 13 residues. CDR1 is SGHRS and CDR2 is YFSETQ in the germline V gene. CDR3 in amino acids: CASAGLPSYEQYF. The CDR3 coding sequence is TGCGCCAGCGCGGGACTTCCGTCCTACGAGCAGTACTTC.

The V gene is TRBV5-4, the J gene TRBJ1-2, with no clear D. CDR3 length equals 13 residues. Germline V CDR1 and CDR2: SGHNT, YYREEE (reference sequence). Deletions cut 0 bases from V and 4 bases from J, with 7 bases between. CDR3: CASSLVPAYGYTF. The DNA for the CDR3 is TGTGCCAGCAGCTTGGTTCCAGCCTATGGCTACACCTTC.

This clone was detected once. The rearrangement uses TRBV6-5 and TRBJ1-3, with D unresolved. Germline V gene lookup returns CDR1 MNHEY and CDR2 SVGAGI. The CDR3 sequence is 15 residues long. Trimming cost V 2 bases and J 3 bases, with 11 bases left between them. CDR3 protein: CASSYGMGGGNTIYF. CDR3 in DNA: TGTGCCAGCAGTTACGGGATGGGAGGTGGAAACACCATATATTTT.

This chain connects TRBV14 to TRBJ2-7; 9 bases align to TRBD1. The CDR3 is 13 amino acids. CDR1 and CDR2 (germline): SGHDN, FVKESK. The V segment lost 4 bases and the J segment 5 bases; nucleotides outside the gene matches: 3. CDR3 residues: CASSRDRAHEQYF. In nucleotides, the CDR3 is TGTGCCAGCAGCCGGGACAGGGCCCACGAGCAGTACTTC. Full variable domain (rest looked up from reference TRBV14 and TRBJ2-7): EAGVTQFPSHSVIEKGQTVTLRCDPISGHDNLYWYRRVMGKEIKFLLHFVKESKQDESGMPNNRFLAERTGGTYSTLKVQPAELEDSGVYFCASSRDRAHEQYFGPGTRLTVT.